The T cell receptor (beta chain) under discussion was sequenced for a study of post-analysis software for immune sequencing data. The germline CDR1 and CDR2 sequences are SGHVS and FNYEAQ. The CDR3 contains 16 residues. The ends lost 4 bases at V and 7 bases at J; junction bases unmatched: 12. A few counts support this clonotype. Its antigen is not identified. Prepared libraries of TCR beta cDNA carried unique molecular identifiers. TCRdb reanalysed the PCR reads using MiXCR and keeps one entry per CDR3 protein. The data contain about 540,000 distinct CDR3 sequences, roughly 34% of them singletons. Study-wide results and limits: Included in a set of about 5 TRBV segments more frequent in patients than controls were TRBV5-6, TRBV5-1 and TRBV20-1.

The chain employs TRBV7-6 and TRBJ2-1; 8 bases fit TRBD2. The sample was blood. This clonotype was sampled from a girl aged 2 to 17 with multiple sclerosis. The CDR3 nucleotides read TGTGCCAGCAGCTCCCGGGGTCGGGGGGGCCCTAATGAGCAGTTCTTC. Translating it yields CASSSRGRGGPNEQFF.